The T cell receptor beta chain described here comes from a study of siplizumab effects on memory and regulatory T cells. Study results and caveats: In the presence of siplizumab, alloreactive sequences traceable to unstimulated CD4+ memory cells were significantly reduced. It seemed that naive T cells were more diverse than memory cells and were major contributors to the alloresponse.

With respect to this clone: Its antigen is currently unknown.

The CDR3 has 15 residues. Germline CDR1 is SEHNR and CDR2 is FQNEAQ (reference sequence). Trimming pared 1 base from V and 0 bases from J, leaving 8 bases between. Sequencing used immunoSEQ multiplex PCR; TCRdb keeps in-frame clones, though not all of them. Here the sample spans about 56,000 clones, about 98% being singletons. This sequence was found in a human donor in good health. The chain carries TRBV7-9 and TRBJ2-3, with D maybe TRBD2 (5 bases). Sample: naive CD8+ T cells sorted from blood. The CDR3 coding sequence is TGTGCCAGCAGCTTAGAGCGGTTAAGCACAGATACGCAGTATTTT. Amino acids: CASSLERLSTDTQYF.